This T cell receptor (beta chain) stems from a study of graft-versus-host responses after intestinal transplantation. Intraepithelial and lamina propria lymphocytes were freed from processed graft tissue. V was clipped by 5 bases and J by 4 bases; unmatched bases: 6. The CDR3 spans 14 residues. Germline V gene sequence: CDR1 SNHLY, CDR2 FYNNEI. Clones were read by immunoSEQ multiplex PCR, and TCRdb kept only the in-frame ones, dropping some. The data contain about 18,000 clones, 65% to 90% of them singletons. Study outcomes and limitations: Investigators detected GvH clones in recipient marrow, with some emerging earlier in ileum or blood.

As concerns this clone: Antigen unknown.

Sequencing was performed on ileum tissue, taken 17 days after transplant. The chain has TRBV2 and TRBJ1-2; 8 bases map to TRBD1. This receptor was obtained from a human patient who received an intestinal transplant, so some T cells may come from the graft donor. This chain's CDR3 is CASSLITGGYGYTF. CDR3 DNA: TGTGCCAGCAGTCTGATTACAGGGGGCTATGGCTACACCTTC.